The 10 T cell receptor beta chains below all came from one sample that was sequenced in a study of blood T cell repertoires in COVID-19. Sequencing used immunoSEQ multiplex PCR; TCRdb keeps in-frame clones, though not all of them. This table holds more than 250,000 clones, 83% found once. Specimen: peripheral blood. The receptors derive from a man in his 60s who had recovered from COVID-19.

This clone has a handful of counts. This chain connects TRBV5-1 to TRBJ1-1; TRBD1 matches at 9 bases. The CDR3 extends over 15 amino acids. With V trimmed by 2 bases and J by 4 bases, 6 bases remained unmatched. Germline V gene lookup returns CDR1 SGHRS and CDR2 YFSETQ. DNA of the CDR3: TGCGCCAGCAGCTTTTACAGGGGGCAGGGCACTGAAGCTTTCTTT. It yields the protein CASSFYRGQGTEAFF.

This CDR3 is CASSLDVAGARDEQFF. DNA for the CDR3: TGTGCCAGCAGCTTAGATGTAGCGGGAGCACGGGATGAGCAGTTCTTC. The V call is TRBV11-2, the J call TRBJ2-1; 9 positions agree with TRBD2. The CDR3 extends over 16 amino acids. Germline loops: CDR1 SGHAT, CDR2 FQNNGV. J was trimmed by 8 bases and V by 0 bases; bases with no gene match: 8. The whole variable domain, remainder taken from reference TRBV11-2 and TRBJ2-1, is EAGVAQSPRYKIIEKRQSVAFWCNPISGHATLYWYQQILGQGPKLLIQFQNNGVVDDSQLPKDRFSAERLKGVDSTLKIQPAKLEDSAVYLCASSLDVAGARDEQFFGPGTRLTVL.

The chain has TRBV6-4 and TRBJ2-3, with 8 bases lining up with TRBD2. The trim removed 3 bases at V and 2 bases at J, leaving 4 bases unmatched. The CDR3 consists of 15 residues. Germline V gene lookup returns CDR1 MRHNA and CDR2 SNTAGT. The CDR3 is CASSEIGGATDTQYF. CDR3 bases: TGTGCCAGCAGTGAAATCGGGGGGGCCACAGATACGCAGTATTTT.

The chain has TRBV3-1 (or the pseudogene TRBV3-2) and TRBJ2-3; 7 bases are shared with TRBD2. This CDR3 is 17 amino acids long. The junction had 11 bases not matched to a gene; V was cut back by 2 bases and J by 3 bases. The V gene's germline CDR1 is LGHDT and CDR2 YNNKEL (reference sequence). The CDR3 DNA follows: TGTGCCAGCAGCCAACCCCTAGTGGGAGGGTGGACAGATACGCAGTATTTT. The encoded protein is CASSQPLVGGWTDTQYF.

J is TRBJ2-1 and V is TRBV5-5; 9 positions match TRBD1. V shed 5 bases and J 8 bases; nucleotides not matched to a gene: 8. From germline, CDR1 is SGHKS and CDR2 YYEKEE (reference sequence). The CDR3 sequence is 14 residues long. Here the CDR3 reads CASSGQGLIDEQFF. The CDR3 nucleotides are TGTGCCAGCAGTGGACAGGGGCTTATCGATGAGCAGTTCTTC. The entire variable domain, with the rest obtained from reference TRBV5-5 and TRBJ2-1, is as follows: DAGVTQSPTHLIKTRGQQVTLRCSPISGHKSVSWYQQVLGQGPQFIFQYYEKEERGRGNFPDRFSARQFPNYSSELNVNALLLGDSALYLCASSGQGLIDEQFFGPGTRLTVL.

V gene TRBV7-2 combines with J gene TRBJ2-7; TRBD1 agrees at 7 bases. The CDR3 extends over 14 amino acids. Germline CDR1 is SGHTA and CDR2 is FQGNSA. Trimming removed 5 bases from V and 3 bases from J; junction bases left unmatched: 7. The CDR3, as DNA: TGTGCCAGCAGCCAACCGACAGGGCACTACGAGCAGTACTTC. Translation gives CASSQPTGHYEQYF. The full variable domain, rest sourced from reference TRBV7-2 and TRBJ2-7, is GAGVSQSPSNKVTEKGKDVELRCDPISGHTALYWYRQSLGQGLEFLIYFQGNSAPDKSGLPSDRFSAERTGGSVSTLTIQRTQQEDSAVYLCASSQPTGHYEQYFGPGTRLTVT.

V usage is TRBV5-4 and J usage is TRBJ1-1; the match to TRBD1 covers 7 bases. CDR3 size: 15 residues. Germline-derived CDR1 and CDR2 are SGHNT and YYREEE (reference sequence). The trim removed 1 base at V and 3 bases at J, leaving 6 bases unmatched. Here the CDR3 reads CASSLIQQGYTEAFF. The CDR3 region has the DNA TGTGCCAGCAGCTTGATCCAACAGGGGTACACTGAAGCTTTCTTT.

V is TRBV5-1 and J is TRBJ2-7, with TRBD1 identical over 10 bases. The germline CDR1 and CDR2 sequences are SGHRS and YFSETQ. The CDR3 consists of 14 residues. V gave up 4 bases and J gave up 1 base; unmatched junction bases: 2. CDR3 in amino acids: CASSQGQGSYEQYF. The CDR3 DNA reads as TGCGCCAGCAGCCAGGGACAGGGGTCCTACGAGCAGTACTTC.

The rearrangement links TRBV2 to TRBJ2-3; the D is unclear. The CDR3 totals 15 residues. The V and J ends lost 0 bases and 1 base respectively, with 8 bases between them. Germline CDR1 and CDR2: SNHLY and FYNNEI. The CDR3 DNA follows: TGTGCCAGCAGTGAAGCAGCCCGGGGCACAGATACGCAGTATTTT. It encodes CASSEAARGTDTQYF. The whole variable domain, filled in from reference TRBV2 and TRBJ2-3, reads EPEVTQTPSHQVTQMGQEVILRCVPISNHLYFYWYRQILGQKVEFLVSFYNNEISEKSEIFDDQFSVERPDGSNFTLKIRSTKLEDSAMYFCASSEAARGTDTQYFGPGTRLTVL.

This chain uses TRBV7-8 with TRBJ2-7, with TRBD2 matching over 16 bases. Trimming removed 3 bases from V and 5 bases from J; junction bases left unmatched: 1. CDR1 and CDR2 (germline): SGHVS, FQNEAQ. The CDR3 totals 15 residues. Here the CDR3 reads CASSLGTSGGDEQYF. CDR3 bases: TGTGCCAGCAGCTTGGGGACTAGCGGGGGGGACGAGCAGTACTTC.